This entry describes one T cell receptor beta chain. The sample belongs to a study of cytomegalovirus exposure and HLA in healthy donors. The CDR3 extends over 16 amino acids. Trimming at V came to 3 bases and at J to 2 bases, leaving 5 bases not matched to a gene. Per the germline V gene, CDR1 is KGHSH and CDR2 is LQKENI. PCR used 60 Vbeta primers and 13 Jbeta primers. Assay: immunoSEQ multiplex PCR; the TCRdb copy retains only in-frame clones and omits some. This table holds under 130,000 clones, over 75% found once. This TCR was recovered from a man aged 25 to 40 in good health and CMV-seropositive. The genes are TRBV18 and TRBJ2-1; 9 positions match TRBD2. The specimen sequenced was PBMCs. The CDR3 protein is CASSPRGLATYNEQFF. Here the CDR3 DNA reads TGTGCCAGCTCACCCCGGGGACTAGCAACCTACAATGAGCAGTTCTTC.